The 17 T cell receptor beta chains reported below all come from one sample, sequenced in a study of shared clonotypes between healthy human individuals. Terminally differentiated effector memory CD45RA+ cells were left out of the naive CD8 fraction, which was CD45RO-negative and positively selected for CCR7. Some clones are missing from TCRdb's copy, which holds only in-frame ones; the method was immunoSEQ multiplex PCR. This table holds more than 2 million clones, about 95% found once. The sample was naive CD8+ T cells sorted from blood. The receptors originated from a man aged 18 to 29 in good health.

In regard to this clone: The sample holds other DNA sequences that translate to the same CDR3. The V gene is TRBV6-6, the J gene TRBJ2-1; D may be TRBD1 (6 bases). Germline CDR1 reads MNHNY; CDR2 reads SVGAGI (reference sequence). The CDR3 length is 15 residues. Trimming took 2 bases from V and 2 from J, leaving 10 bases between them. The DNA of the CDR3 is TGTGCCAGCAGTTACGACAGGCTCCCCTACAATGAGCAGTTCTTC. Translated, it gives CASSYDRLPYNEQFF.

The chain links TRBV13 to TRBJ1-2; weak D call: TRBD1 (5 bases). The CDR3 is 15 residues long. The V gene lost 0 bases and the J gene lost 8 bases, with 16 bases spanning the gap. Germline CDR1 and CDR2: PRHDT and FYEKMQ (reference sequence). Written as DNA, the CDR3 is TGTGCCAGCAGCTTAGGCAAAGGGACCGCCTACGGCTACACCTTC. Its translation: CASSLGKGTAYGYTF.

The V gene is TRBV6-6, the J gene TRBJ1-1; D uncertain. V lost 0 bases, J lost 6 bases, and 11 bases lay in between. Germline CDR1 MNHNY, CDR2 SVGAGI (reference sequence). This CDR3 contains 14 residues. CDR3 loop: CASSYSTLDSEAFF. The CDR3 coding sequence is TGTGCCAGCAGTTACTCGACTCTCGACTCTGAAGCTTTCTTT.

This chain joins TRBV27 and TRBJ1-2; 7 bases are shared with TRBD1. The CDR3 runs 14 residues. The V gene's germline CDR1 is MNHEY and CDR2 SMNVEV (reference sequence). The J segment lost 1 base and the V segment lost 6 bases, leaving 5 bases of the junction unmatched. The CDR3: CASSLRGVNYGYTF. DNA for the CDR3: TGTGCCAGCAGCCTCAGGGGGGTTAACTATGGCTACACCTTC.

The chain couples TRBV6-5 to TRBJ1-1, with D unclear. The CDR3 runs 14 residues. V gave up 0 bases and J gave up 2 bases, with 7 bases separating them. In germline, CDR1 is MNHEY, CDR2 SVGAGI. CDR3 bases: TGTGCCAGCAGTTACTCGGCAGATAACACTGAAGCTTTCTTT. It encodes CASSYSADNTEAFF.

This clone is a singleton in its sample. Other nucleotide sequences in the sample specify the same CDR3. This chain uses TRBV5-6 with TRBJ2-7, with D uncertain. Trimming pared 0 bases from V and 4 bases from J, leaving 8 bases between. The CDR3 has 13 amino acids. Germline V gives CDR1 SGHDT, CDR2 YYEEEE. DNA for the CDR3: TGTGCCAGCAGCTTGGCAGGCAATTACGAGCAGTACTTC. This codes for CASSLAGNYEQYF.

V is TRBV30 and J is TRBJ1-1; a weak D match, TRBD1 (6 bases). The V end lost 3 bases, the J end lost 4 bases, and 15 bases lay between the germline ends. Germline V gene lookup returns CDR1 GTSNPN and CDR2 SVGIG (reference sequence). The CDR3 is 14 amino acids. The CDR3 loop reads CAWSEGGLGTEAFF. DNA of the CDR3: TGTGCCTGGAGCGAAGGGGGGCTGGGCACTGAAGCTTTCTTT.

The rearrangement links TRBV10-2 to TRBJ2-7, with 15 bases aligning to TRBD2. Germline CDR1 and CDR2: WSHSY and SAAADI. The ends lost 7 bases at V and 5 bases at J; junction bases unmatched: 9. The CDR3 spans 16 residues. CDR3 loop: CASTGTSGRFIHEQYF. The CDR3 bases are TGCGCCAGCACTGGGACTAGCGGGAGGTTTATACACGAGCAGTACTTC.

The gene calls are TRBV2 and TRBJ2-6; maybe TRBD2 (5 bases). The CDR3 totals 16 residues. Germline V gene lookup returns CDR1 SNHLY and CDR2 FYNNEI. Between the trimmed V and J ends, which lost 4 bases and 3 bases, there was a span of 13 bases. The DNA of the CDR3 is TGTGCCAGCAGTGGCTCTGAGGGCTATGGGGCCAACGTCCTGACTTTC. Protein product: CASSGSEGYGANVLTF.

V usage is TRBV19 and J usage is TRBJ1-1; D is possibly TRBD1 (5 bases). V lost 7 bases and J lost 5, with 17 bases in between. CDR3 length: 14 residues. Germline loops: CDR1 LNHDA, CDR2 SQIVND (reference sequence). The DNA for the CDR3 is TGTGCCAGTATCCATCCGGGACTTAAGACTGAAGCTTTCTTT. This translates into CASIHPGLKTEAFF.

The chain employs TRBV11-2 and TRBJ1-1; D unclear. Between the trimmed V and J ends, which lost 0 bases and 3 bases, there was a span of 8 bases. The CDR3 is made up of 14 amino acids. Germline V gives CDR1 SGHAT, CDR2 FQNNGV. The CDR3 nucleotides are TGTGCCAGCAGCTTAGACGGGGAATACACTGAAGCTTTCTTT. Its protein product is CASSLDGEYTEAFF.

V and J are TRBV4-2 and TRBJ1-1, with D possibly matching TRBD1 (6 bases). V was cut by 4 bases and J by 3 bases, with 18 bases left in between. Per the germline V gene, CDR1 is LGHNA and CDR2 is YNFKEQ. The CDR3 totals 16 residues. CDR3 nucleotide sequence: TGTGCCAGCAGCCCCCGATTAGGGGGGAGGGACACTGAAGCTTTCTTT. As protein: CASSPRLGGRDTEAFF.

This chain joins TRBV6-5 and TRBJ2-2, with no clear D. The V and J ends lost 5 bases and 2 bases respectively, with 12 bases between them. CDR3 length equals 15 residues. CDR1 and CDR2 (germline): MNHEY, SVGAGI. CDR3 coding DNA: TGTGCCAGCAGTCAGGACGGGCCAAACACCGGGGAGCTGTTTTTT. It encodes CASSQDGPNTGELFF.

The chain links TRBV18 to TRBJ2-7; D uncertain. Germline CDR1 reads KGHSH; CDR2 reads LQKENI. This CDR3 has 17 residues. The V end lost 2 bases, the J end lost 4 bases, and 21 bases lay between the germline ends. CDR3 nucleotide sequence: TGTGCCAGCTCACCAACCGCTTTGGCACAGACTGCGTACGAGCAGTACTTC. Translated, it gives CASSPTALAQTAYEQYF. Complete variable domain (other parts from reference TRBV18 and TRBJ2-7): NAGVMQNPRHLVRRRGQEARLRCSPMKGHSHVYWYRQLPEEGLKFMVYLQKENIIDESGMPKERFSAEFPKEGPSILRIQQVVRGDSAAYFCASSPTALAQTAYEQYFGPGTRLTVT.

The chain has TRBV18 and TRBJ2-7, with 7 nucleotides matching TRBD1. The CDR3 sequence is 12 residues long. CDR1 and CDR2 (germline): KGHSH, LQKENI. The V gene end was trimmed by 2 bases and the J gene end by 5 bases; junction bases not matched to a gene: 0. The CDR3 spells CASSPGTDEQYF. The DNA for the CDR3 is TGTGCCAGCTCACCAGGGACAGACGAGCAGTACTTC.

The chain joins TRBV7-3 to TRBJ2-3, with 9 bases lining up with TRBD2. The trim removed 5 bases at V and 0 bases at J, leaving 9 bases unmatched. Looked up from germline, CDR1 is SGHTA and CDR2 is FQGTGA. The CDR3 extends over 17 amino acids. CDR3 sequence reads: CASSPTLAGTSTDTQYF. The CDR3 DNA is TGTGCCAGCAGCCCCACCCTAGCGGGGACTAGCACAGATACGCAGTATTTT.

This chain connects TRBV6-5 to TRBJ2-5; 11 nucleotides agree with TRBD2. The CDR3 length is 16 residues. The germline V gene encodes CDR1 MNHEY and CDR2 SVGAGI. Trimming removed 4 bases from V and 0 bases from J; junction bases left unmatched: 4. Written as DNA, the CDR3 is TGTGCCAGCAGTTTTCTAGCGGGGGGAAACCAAGAGACCCAGTACTTC. Translating gives CASSFLAGGNQETQYF.